One sample yielded the 21 T cell receptor beta chains listed below, sequenced in a study of prognosis after radiotherapy for stage I lung cancer. CDR3 of TCR beta was amplified from genomic DNA via a two-round multiplex PCR. Initially, in first-round PCR, primers specific to each TRBV and TRBJ gene were used. One entry per CDR3 protein, called by TCRdb with MiXCR from the multiplex PCR reads. The data contain over 20,000 distinct CDR3 sequences, approximately 35% of them singletons. Sequenced here: PBMCs, sampled before or after stereotactic body radiation therapy (not recorded which). These receptors were collected from a donor of 50 years or more with non-small cell lung cancer.

Within the sample, this clonotype is medium-sized. V gene TRBV7-9 combines with J gene TRBJ2-7, with 8 bases aligning to TRBD2. The germline gives CDR1 SEHNR, CDR2 FQNEAQ (reference sequence). Trimming at V came to 1 base and at J to 1 base, leaving 3 bases not matched to a gene. The CDR3 has 15 residues. CDR3 DNA: TGTGCCAGCAGCTTAGTCAGCGGGAGATCCTACGAGCAGTACTTC. Its translation is CASSLVSGRSYEQYF.

Ten or more counts support this clonotype. The V call is TRBV30, the J call TRBJ2-3; a weak D match, TRBD1 (5 bases). V lost 6 bases and J lost 1, with 11 bases in between. CDR1 GTSNPN and CDR2 SVGIG come from the germline V gene (reference sequence). The CDR3 spans 13 residues. Written as DNA, the CDR3 is TGTGCCTGCCGGGTGGGGCGCACAGATACGCAGTATTTT. This gives the protein CACRVGRTDTQYF.

This clonotype was observed at least ten times. The chain joins TRBV7-2 to TRBJ2-3, with TRBD2 identical over 8 bases. V trimming: 3 bases; J trimming: 7 bases; junction bases outside the gene matches: 18. CDR1 is SGHTA and CDR2 is FQGNSA in the germline V gene. This CDR3 has 18 residues. CDR3 sequence: CASSFSPPPLSGTNTQYF. DNA for the CDR3: TGTGCCAGCAGCTTTTCTCCCCCTCCCCTTAGCGGGACTAATACGCAGTATTTT.

There are many counts of this clonotype. This rearrangement joins TRBV6-1 to TRBJ2-1; 12 bases line up with TRBD2. The CDR3 contains 14 residues. The germline V gene has CDR1 MNHNS and CDR2 SASEGT. With V trimmed by 6 bases and J by 5 bases, 2 bases remained unmatched. The CDR3 is CASRWTSGNNEQFF. The CDR3 DNA reads TGTGCCAGCAGGTGGACTAGCGGGAACAATGAGCAGTTCTTC.

CDR3 in DNA: TGTGCCAGCAGCTTCGGCACGGGGAAGGGACCGGGCCAGCCCCAGCATTTT. This gives the protein CASSFGTGKGPGQPQHF. The chain is built from TRBV11-1 and TRBJ1-5, with D maybe TRBD1 (5 bases). In germline, CDR1 is SGHAT, CDR2 FQDESV (reference sequence). This CDR3 contains 17 residues. Trimming cost V 3 bases and J 7 bases, with 22 bases left between them.

This chain uses TRBV28 with TRBJ2-2; D is unresolved. Trimming removed 3 bases from V and 7 bases from J, with 18 bases in between. The CDR3 sequence is 16 residues long. The germline V gene encodes CDR1 MDHEN and CDR2 SYDVKM. Here the CDR3 reads CASSLNPNVPCGELFF. CDR3 sequence (DNA): TGTGCCAGCAGTTTGAACCCCAATGTTCCGTGCGGGGAGCTGTTTTTT.

This clonotype was observed many times. The chain couples TRBV19 to TRBJ2-7, with D possibly matching TRBD1 (5 bases). The CDR3 runs 13 residues. From germline, CDR1 is LNHDA and CDR2 SQIVND (reference sequence). Trimming removed 4 bases from V and 3 bases from J, with 10 bases in between. The CDR3 bases are TGTGCCAGTAGTAAGGGGCGGAACTACGAGCAGTACTTC. It is translated as CASSKGRNYEQYF.

Note on this clonotype: With only one base between it and a far larger clone, this is likely a read error. This chain connects TRBV7-3 to TRBJ2-5, with 7 positions matching TRBD2. Per the germline V gene, CDR1 is SGHTA and CDR2 is FQGTGA. This CDR3 is built from 13 residues. The CDR3 loop is CASSPSLAGEQLF. CDR3 nucleotides: TGTGCCAGCAGCCCCTCCCTGGCGGGGGAGCAGCTCTTC.

Ten or more counts support this clonotype. The chain recombines TRBV5-1 with TRBJ2-1; 9 nucleotides agree with TRBD1. Per the germline V gene, CDR1 is SGHRS and CDR2 is YFSETQ. The CDR3 contains 14 residues. V was pared by 4 bases and J by 13 bases, with 12 bases of the junction left unmatched. The CDR3 sequence: CASSPGTGLALQFF. The DNA for the CDR3 is TGCGCCAGCAGCCCCGGGACAGGGCTAGCACTCCAGTTCTTC. Combining the CDR3 with reference TRBV5-1 and TRBJ2-1 gives the whole variable domain KAGVTQTPRYLIKTRGQQVTLSCSPISGHRSVSWYQQTPGQGLQFLFEYFSETQRNKGNFPGRFSGRQFSNSRSEMNVSTLELGDSALYLCASSPGTGLALQFFGPGTRLTVL.

The chain employs TRBV5-1 and TRBJ1-3; 8 bases agree with TRBD1. The CDR3 length is 16 residues. The V gene's germline CDR1 is SGHRS and CDR2 YFSETQ. The V segment lost 4 bases and the J segment 0 bases; nucleotides outside the gene matches: 6. CDR3 amino acids: CASSAQGQGSGNTIYF. CDR3 DNA: TGCGCCAGCAGCGCACAAGGACAGGGCTCTGGAAACACCATATATTTT.

The chain employs TRBV7-8 and TRBJ2-5, with no clear D. The V and J ends lost 1 base and 1 base respectively, with 7 bases between them. CDR1 SGHVS and CDR2 FQNEAQ come from the germline V gene. There are 14 residues in the CDR3. CDR3 bases: TGTGCCAGCAGCTTAGGGGGAAGCCAAGAGACCCAGTACTTC. Encoded protein: CASSLGGSQETQYF.

This clonotype was detected once. One base away lies a much larger clone, so this may be a sequencing read error. J is TRBJ2-1 and V is TRBV18; 8 bases are a match to TRBD2. In germline, CDR1 is KGHSH, CDR2 LQKENI. V lost 3 bases and J lost 5; bases outside the gene matches: 3. The CDR3 length is 14 residues. CDR3 loop: CASSPTSVNNEQFF. In DNA form, the CDR3 reads TGTGCCAGCTCACCGACTAGCGTGAACAATGAGCAGTTCTTC.

Concerning this clonotype itself: This may be a read error, as it is one base from a much larger clone. The chain combines TRBV28 with TRBJ2-1; 9 bases match TRBD2. The CDR3 extends over 13 amino acids. CDR1 and CDR2 from the germline V gene are MDHEN and SYDVKM. CDR3 nucleotides: TGTGCCAGCGAGCGGGAGGTCTACAATGGGCAGTTCTTC. It encodes CASEREVYNGQFF.

This clonotype has a count of ten or more. This chain joins TRBV12-3 or TRBV12-4 and TRBJ2-1, with 9 bases matching TRBD1. V shed 6 bases and J 4 bases; nucleotides not matched to a gene: 10. The CDR3 covers 16 residues. In nucleotides, the CDR3 is TGTGCCAGCAGCCGCCCTGACAGGGGGGCTTACAATGAGCAGTTCTTC. Translating it yields CASSRPDRGAYNEQFF.

V gene TRBV11-3 combines with J gene TRBJ2-3; 8 positions agree with TRBD1. After removal of 5 bases from V and 2 bases from J, the junction contained 6 bases not matched to a gene. The CDR3 is 15 amino acids. Germline-derived CDR1 and CDR2 are SGHNT and YENEEA. The CDR3 bases are TGTGCCAGCAGCGCCCAGGGGGCCGTCACAGATACGCAGTATTTT. Its protein is CASSAQGAVTDTQYF.

At least ten counts were recorded for this clonotype. The V call is TRBV29-1, the J call TRBJ2-1; 9 bases align to TRBD2. Germline V lookup: CDR1 SQVTM, CDR2 ANQGSEA. The ends lost 1 base at V and 8 bases at J; junction bases unmatched: 15. The CDR3 has 17 amino acids. In DNA, the CDR3 is TGCAGCGTTGAAGGGCGGCGGGAGGGCCATTTTTACGATGAGCAGTTCTTC. Its protein is CSVEGRREGHFYDEQFF.

The rearrangement uses TRBV5-1 and TRBJ2-3; the D is unclear. The CDR3 spans 15 residues. Germline CDR1 reads SGHRS; CDR2 reads YFSETQ. Deletions cut 0 bases from V and 2 bases from J, with 10 bases between. The CDR3 spells CASSLVGSITDTQYF. DNA of the CDR3: TGCGCCAGCAGCTTGGTGGGAAGTATCACAGATACGCAGTATTTT.

The chain joins TRBV10-2 to TRBJ2-5, with a tentative D call TRBD2 (7 bases). CDR3 size: 14 residues. Trimming removed 7 bases from V and 5 bases from J, with 17 bases in between. Looked up from germline, CDR1 is WSHSY and CDR2 is SAAADI. This chain's CDR3 is CASTSPRGGETQYF. The CDR3 coding sequence is TGCGCCAGCACATCACCAAGGGGGGGGGAGACCCAGTACTTC.

In its sample, this clonotype was seen many times. The rearrangement links TRBV5-1 to TRBJ2-2; no firm D call. V was shortened by 0 bases and J by 6 bases, with 6 bases between the two germline ends. Per germline, CDR1 SGHRS and CDR2 YFSETQ. The CDR3 contains 13 residues. The CDR3 sequence: CASSLEPSGELFF. The CDR3 nucleotides read TGCGCCAGCAGCTTGGAGCCTTCCGGGGAGCTGTTTTTT.

This clonotype appeared many times. The chain employs TRBV19 and TRBJ2-2; 12 nucleotides align to TRBD2. The germline gives CDR1 LNHDA, CDR2 SQIVND (reference sequence). V was pared by 6 bases and J by 3 bases, with 5 bases of the junction left unmatched. The CDR3 covers 16 residues. CDR3 amino acids: CASSHLAGGDTGELFF. The CDR3, as DNA: TGTGCCAGTAGCCACCTAGCGGGAGGGGACACCGGGGAGCTGTTTTTT.

The J gene is TRBJ1-1, the V gene TRBV20-1; D not resolved. Trimming removed 6 bases from V and 1 base from J, with 9 bases in between. This CDR3 comprises 12 residues. Germline CDR1 DFQATT, CDR2 SNEGSKA (reference sequence). The CDR3 DNA reads TGCAGTGCCTACCAAGGGAACACTGAAGCTTTCTTT. Encoded protein: CSAYQGNTEAFF.